A selection of T cell receptor beta chains follows, all from one sample in a study of blood T cells in healthy people across ages. TCRdb reprocessed the 5' RACE reads with MiXCR, giving one entry per CDR3 protein. The sample comprises 600,000 to 1,000,000 distinct CDR3 sequences, roughly 25% of which are singletons, and roughly 3.8% rests with the top ten. The sample was also reused in another study, on T cells of mothers and their children.

Sample: blood. All receptors derive from a boy aged 5-17 years in good health. Each CDR3 is given with its conserved first and last residue. D genes are given only for firm matches. Not every row has a clone size; where given, it reads once, few, many or a size class.

TRBJ2-5 | TRBV5-1 | . | many | TGCGCCAGCAGGCCACAGAGCATGCTTGAGGAGCAGTACTTC | CASRPQSMLEEQYF
TRBJ1-5 | TRBV6-6 | TRBD1 | few | TGTGCCAGCACGACAGGGACAGATCGTCAGCCCCAGCATTTT | CASTTGTDRQPQHF
TRBJ2-7 | TRBV27 | . | few | TGTGCCAGCAGTTTATCTCTCGACAGCTACGAGCAGTACTTC | CASSLSLDSYEQYF
TRBJ2-2 | TRBV2 | . | . | TGTGCCAGCAGTTGGGACCTGAACGCCGGGGAGCTGTTTTTT | CASSWDLNAGELFF
TRBJ2-4 | TRBV4-2 | TRBD2 | few | TGTGCCAGCAGCAAACTGGGACTAAGGGACATTCAGTACTTC | CASSKLGLRDIQYF
TRBJ1-1 | TRBV4-2 | . | few | TGTGCCAGCAGCCAAGATCGCGAGGGGGTGAACACTGAGGCTTTCTTT | CASSQDREGVNTEAFF
TRBJ2-3 | TRBV7-2 | . | . | TGTGCCAGCAGCTTGGCGGGGTGGGCAGATACGCAGTATTTT | CASSLAGWADTQYF
TRBJ2-6 | TRBV7-9 | . | few | TGTGCCAGCAGCTCGAGACGCTCTGGGGCCAACGTCCTGACTTTC | CASSSRRSGANVLTF
TRBJ2-7 | TRBV4-3 | TRBD2 | . | TGCGCCAGCAGCCATGACACGGGGGGATTCTACGAGCAGTACTTC | CASSHDTGGFYEQYF
TRBJ1-1 | TRBV4-1 | . | few | TGCGCCAGCAGCCAAGAAGGAATCACTGAAGCTTTCTTT | CASSQEGITEAFF
TRBJ2-3 | TRBV7-2 | . | few | TGTGCCAGCAGCCTGGGACTGGACGGACTGCGGCCTAACACGGATACGCAGTATTTT | CASSLGLDGLRPNTDTQYF
TRBJ2-7 | TRBV12-3/TRBV12-4 | TRBD2 | few | TGTGCCAGCTCCCGGGGGGGGACTCCCTACGAGCAGTACTTC | CASSRGGTPYEQYF
TRBJ2-7 | TRBV20-1 | . | few | TGCAGTGCCACCACGACGGCTGGGGGATACGAGCAGTACTTC | CSATTTAGGYEQYF
TRBJ1-4 | TRBV29-1 | . | . | TGCAGCGTTGGTGAACATAATGAAAAACTGTTTTTT | CSVGEHNEKLFF
TRBJ2-1 | TRBV12-3/TRBV12-4 | . | . | TGTGCCAGCAGTTTACTGGCTAGCTCAGGGTCGGAGCAGTTCTTC | CASSLLASSGSEQFF
TRBJ2-2 | TRBV7-7 | . | . | TGTGCTAGCAGCCGCACAAACACCGGGGAGCTGTTTTTT | CASSRTNTGELFF
TRBJ2-7 | TRBV29-1 | . | few | TGCAGCGTGGGGGGTATAGACCAGCGCGAGCAGTACTTC | CSVGGIDQREQYF
TRBJ2-5 | TRBV7-2 | TRBD2 | . | TGTGCCAGCAGCATGGGACTAGCGGGGGGCGGATTCCAAGAGACCCAGTACTTC | CASSMGLAGGGFQETQYF
TRBJ2-4 | TRBV7-9 | TRBD2 | few | TGTGCCAGCAGCCCCCGACTAGCGGGGGAACTAGCCAAAAACATTCAGTACTTC | CASSPRLAGELAKNIQYF
TRBJ1-1 | TRBV27 | . | . | TGTGCCAGCAGGGGTATGGAAGAAGCTTTCTTT | CASRGMEEAFF
TRBJ2-2 | TRBV2 | TRBD2 | . | TGTGCCAGCAGAACTAGCGGGGGGGTTATCGGGGAGCTGTTTTTT | CASRTSGGVIGELFF
TRBJ2-2 | TRBV23-1 | TRBD1 | . | TGCGCCAGCAGTCACCTACCTATCGACAGGGGGCGCGGCGGGGAGCTGTTTTTT | CASSHLPIDRGRGGELFF
TRBJ1-1 | TRBV4-1 | . | . | TGCGCCAGCAGCCGACTAGCCAACACTGAAGCTTTCTTT | CASSRLANTEAFF
TRBJ2-5 | TRBV28 | TRBD2 | . | TGTGCCAGCAGTTTACGTCCCGGGACTAGCGGGAGGGGGGGGTTCGAGACCCAGTACTTC | CASSLRPGTSGRGGFETQYF
TRBJ1-1 | TRBV29-1 | TRBD1 | few | TGCAGCGGGGCGACAGGGGGCTTCACTGAAGCTTTCTTT | CSGATGGFTEAFF
TRBJ2-5 | TRBV29-1 | . | many | TGCAGCGTTGTAGCAGGTGTGGAGACCCAGTACTTC | CSVVAGVETQYF
TRBJ2-2 | TRBV29-1 | . | . | TGCAGCGTTGAAGAGCCCCCCGCCGGGGAGCTGTTTTTT | CSVEEPPAGELFF
TRBJ2-1 | TRBV29-1 | TRBD2 | . | TGCAGCGTTGAAGAACCGACTAGCGGGAGCCAATACTTC | CSVEEPTSGSQYF
TRBJ2-7 | TRBV20-1 | . | . | TGCAGTGCTAGAGACGAGGATTCGTCCTACGAGCAGTACTTC | CSARDEDSSYEQYF
TRBJ2-5 | TRBV12-5 | . | . | TGTGCTAGTGGACGGGAATGGGAGACCCAGTACTTC | CASGREWETQYF
TRBJ2-5 | TRBV11-2 | . | . | TGTGCCAGCACCCTACAGGGGAGGGGTGGAGAGACCCAGTACTTC | CASTLQGRGGETQYF
TRBJ1-2 | TRBV5-5 | . | once | TGTGCCAGCAGCTTGGTTCCGGTTTTGGGCTACACCTTC | CASSLVPVLGYTF
TRBJ2-1 | TRBV2 | TRBD2 | few | TGTGCCAGCACCACCGGGGGACTAGCGGGAGGCGACAATGAGCTGTTCTTC | CASTTGGLAGGDNELFF
TRBJ1-2 | TRBV14 | TRBD1 | once | TGTGCCAGCAGCCATCAAGGGACAGGGGGCTGGGGCTACACCTTC | CASSHQGTGGWGYTF
TRBJ2-5 | TRBV20-1 | . | . | TGCAGTGCTAGAGGCCGGGGTCGGGAGACCCAGTACTTC | CSARGRGRETQYF
TRBJ2-5 | TRBV19 | . | . | TGTGCCAGTAGTATAGGCCCCCAAGAGACCCAGTACTTC | CASSIGPQETQYF
TRBJ2-7 | TRBV11-2 | TRBD2 | . | TGTGCCAGCAGCCAGGGAGGGAGGGGCCCAAGCTCCTACGAGCAGTACTTC | CASSQGGRGPSSYEQYF
TRBJ1-5 | TRBV10-3 | . | . | TGTGCCATCAGTGAGGGGGAGTACCAGCCCCAGCATTTT | CAISEGEYQPQHF